These 17 T cell receptor beta chains were sequenced from one sample in a study of T cells in Graves' hyperthyroidism and ophthalmopathy. Amplification of TCR beta CDR3 regions used RNA as the template. Primed by the HTBI set, a first-round RT-PCR was run on the TCR CDR3. TCRdb redid the calling of the multiplex PCR reads with MiXCR, one entry per CDR3 protein. This table holds approximately 500,000 distinct CDR3 sequences, roughly 46% found once. Sequencing was performed on peripheral blood or thyroid tissue (not recorded which). The receptors originated from a young woman with Graves' hyperthyroidism.

The CDR3 nucleotides are TGTGCCAGCAGTGCCCTGACAGGGGGGGGGGAGACCCAGTACTTC. Protein product: CASSALTGGGETQYF. This rearrangement joins TRBV25-1 to TRBJ2-5; 9 bases agree with TRBD1. Trimming at V came to 4 bases and at J to 5 bases, leaving 8 bases not matched to a gene. The CDR3 loop spans 15 amino acids. Germline values: CDR1 MGHDK, CDR2 SYGVNS.

The chain recombines TRBV7-9 with TRBJ1-2, with 9 bases aligning to TRBD1. Germline V gene data show CDR1 as SEHNR and CDR2 as FQNEAQ (reference sequence). With 5 bases clipped from V and 0 bases from J, the junction kept 16 bases outside the gene matches. CDR3 length equals 19 residues. The chain's CDR3 is CASSPLRDRDPSANYGYTF. CDR3 coding DNA: TGTGCCAGCAGCCCCCTCCGGGACAGGGACCCCTCAGCTAACTATGGCTACACCTTC.

V usage is TRBV10-3 and J usage is TRBJ2-7; 7 nucleotides align to TRBD1. The end of the DNA fits TRBJ2-1 better, so the J call may be wrong. CDR1 and CDR2 from the germline V gene are ENHRY and SYGVKD. This CDR3 is 16 amino acids long. In DNA form, the CDR3 reads TGTGCCATCGCTGCGGACAGGCGTAGCTCCTACAATGAGCAGTTCTTC. This gives the protein CAIAADRRSSYNEQFF.

About this clonotype itself: Its ends do not fully match the called genes, so a read error is possible. This chain links TRBV4-1 with TRBJ2-7; D remains unclear. The CDR3 is 13 residues long. Germline V gives CDR1 MGHRA, CDR2 YSYEKL. The CDR3 here is CASSQDLPNEQCF. CDR3 nucleotide sequence: TGCGCCAGCAGCCAAGATCTTCCAAACGAGCAGTGCTTC.

V gene TRBV30 combines with J gene TRBJ1-2; D uncertain. Looked up from germline, CDR1 is GTSNPN and CDR2 is SVGIG (reference sequence). CDR3 length equals 16 residues. Trimming left V 5 bases short and J 0 bases short, with 19 bases between. The chain's CDR3 is CAWDKGRGNSNYGYTF. CDR3 nucleotide sequence: TGTGCCTGGGACAAAGGGCGTGGGAACTCTAACTATGGCTACACCTTC.

This chain links TRBV2 with TRBJ2-7; maybe TRBD2 (5 bases). V was shortened by 7 bases and J by 3 bases, with 13 bases between the two germline ends. Germline V lookup: CDR1 SNHLY, CDR2 FYNNEI. CDR3 length: 13 amino acids. The CDR3 nucleotides read TGTGCCAGCACCTCGGCGGACTTCTACGAGCAGTACTTC. Amino acids: CASTSADFYEQYF.

The chain employs TRBV10-3 and TRBJ1-1; D uncertain. Germline assignment: CDR1 ENHRY and CDR2 SYGVKD. V was clipped by 2 bases and J by 1 base, with 8 bases between them. This CDR3 contains 14 residues. CDR3: CAISEPPGNTEAFF. The CDR3 DNA reads as TGTGCCATCAGTGAGCCTCCCGGGAACACTGAAGCTTTCTTT.

The gene calls are TRBV6-5 and TRBJ2-2; TRBD1 agrees at 8 bases. The germline gives CDR1 MNHEY, CDR2 SVGAGI. The CDR3 totals 16 residues. J gave up 1 base and V 5 bases, and 6 bases lay outside the gene matches. The CDR3 DNA reads TGTGCCAGCAGTAGACAGGGGATGGGGAACACCGGGGAGCTGTTTTTT. It yields the protein CASSRQGMGNTGELFF.

The table lists this clonotype with a few counts. V and J are TRBV6-2 or TRBV6-3 and TRBJ2-2; D possibly matches TRBD1 or TRBD2 (5 bases each). This CDR3 comprises 16 residues. Germline CDR1 MNHEY, CDR2 SVGEGT. V was shortened by 6 bases and J by 3 bases, with 17 bases between the two germline ends. The CDR3 DNA reads as TGTGCCAGCAGGTTCGGGGCGGGCAGGGACACCGGGGAGCTGTTTTTT. Translation: CASRFGAGRDTGELFF.

As for this clonotype: It may be a read error: a sequence one base away is much more abundant. The V gene is TRBV7-2, the J gene TRBJ1-2; the match to TRBD1 covers 7 bases. CDR3 length equals 15 residues. Germline values: CDR1 SGHTA, CDR2 FQGNSA. The CDR3 reads CVSSLQGGWNYGYTF. The CDR3 nucleotides are TGTGTCAGCAGCCTCCAGGGGGGGTGGAATTATGGCTACACCTTC.

About this clonotype itself: The junction shows a germline mismatch at one end, possibly a read error. This chain links TRBV10-3 with TRBJ2-5; 8 bases match TRBD1. The CDR3 spans 16 residues. Germline lookup yields CDR1 ENHRY and CDR2 SYGVKD. CDR3 in amino acids: CASSTPGQGISETQYF. As DNA, the CDR3 is TGTGCCAGCAGTACCCCCGGACAGGGAATTTCGGAGACCCAGTACTTC.

This chain uses TRBV20-1 with TRBJ1-3; D remains ambiguous. Trimming stripped 0 bases from V and 4 bases from J, with 7 bases between. This CDR3 region has 13 residues. The V gene's germline CDR1 is DFQATT and CDR2 SNEGSKA (reference sequence). DNA of the CDR3: TGCAGTGCTAGAGAGGGTACGGGAAACACCATATATTTT. Translation: CSAREGTGNTIYF.

Ten or more counts support this clonotype. The chain links TRBV12-3 or TRBV12-4 to TRBJ1-4; tentatively, D is TRBD1 (5 bases). Trimming pared 2 bases from V and 8 bases from J, leaving 9 bases between. The CDR3 length is 13 residues. The chain's CDR3 is CASSLMGQEKLFF. In nucleotides, the CDR3 is TGTGCCAGCAGTTTAATGGGGCAGGAAAAACTGTTTTTT.

Points on this clonotype: Given a much more abundant clone one base away, this may be a read error. The chain carries TRBV19 and TRBJ2-7; maybe TRBD2 (5 bases). Trimming left V 6 bases short and J 0 bases short, with 15 bases between. Germline V lookup: CDR1 LNHDA, CDR2 SQIVND (reference sequence). This CDR3 is built from 15 residues. The CDR3 sequence: CASRIQVAGSYEQYF. DNA for the CDR3: TGTGCCAGTAGAATTCAGGTGGCGGGCTCCTACGAGCAGTACTTC.

This clonotype was seen many times. The chain couples TRBV2 to TRBJ2-7; D is ambiguous. Germline V gene data show CDR1 as SNHLY and CDR2 as FYNNEI. The CDR3 is 14 residues long. V was trimmed by 5 bases and J by 8 bases, leaving 19 bases between them. The CDR3 DNA reads TGTGCCAGCAGTTTTGACCGCGCCTCGCTTCAGCAGTACTTC. Encoded protein: CASSFDRASLQQYF. The entire variable domain, with the rest obtained from reference TRBV2 and TRBJ2-7, is as follows: EPEVTQTPSHQVTQMGQEVILRCVPISNHLYFYWYRQILGQKVEFLVSFYNNEISEKSEIFDDQFSVERPDGSNFTLKIRSTKLEDSAMYFCASSFDRASLQQYFGPGTRLTVT.

Many counts were recorded for this clonotype. V is TRBV6-1 and J is TRBJ2-7; possibly TRBD2 for D (5 bases). The CDR3 covers 15 residues. Per germline, CDR1 MNHNS and CDR2 SASEGT. V was cut by 0 bases and J by 5 bases, with 14 bases left in between. In nucleotides, the CDR3 is TGTGCCAGCAGTGAAGCTAACGGAGCGGTCGACGAGCAGTACTTC. This encodes CASSEANGAVDEQYF.

The V gene is TRBV5-6, the J gene TRBJ1-3; D remains unclear. The V and J ends lost 4 bases and 2 bases respectively, with 16 bases between them. Germline values: CDR1 SGHDT, CDR2 YYEEEE. The CDR3 loop spans 16 amino acids. This CDR3 reads CASSPWSGPPGNTIYF. CDR3 DNA: TGTGCCAGCAGCCCATGGTCCGGCCCTCCTGGAAACACCATATATTTT.